This TCR beta chain was identified during a study of cytotoxic CD8 clonotypes in ibrutinib-treated CLL (dated by TCRdb to the early 2020s). About the investigation overall: In this cohort, approximately 14 patients were treatment-naive and fewer than 13 were relapsed/refractory, while roughly 18 had unmutated IGHV. Response samples were obtained after a median of 12 months of treatment, with a range of roughly 6 to 40 months. Every sample from remission and from progressive disease was obtained while the patients were still on ibrutinib. Cryopreserved peripheral blood mononuclear cells were collected at three points: before therapy, at response, and at either sustained remission or disease progression. Of the 90 or so participants in the trial, 25 to 30 had longitudinal samples available. Samples averaged 255,043 productive templates and approximately 100,000 productive rearrangements. Partial responses were observed in roughly 24 patients and complete responses in 2; after a median follow-up of about 69 months, remission was maintained in around 14 patients and progression was observed in about twelve.

The meaning of the sample's time point label: 24 months on ibrutinib. For TCR beta library preparation, approximately 2.2 micrograms of genomic DNA were isolated from cryopreserved PBMCs. Longitudinal blood samples from CLL patients receiving ibrutinib monotherapy were subjected to high-throughput TCR beta sequencing. Patients were enrolled in a phase 2 open-label single-center ibrutinib monotherapy trial. Study-wide conclusions, independent of this receptor: Public clonotypes were rare and either shrank or stayed stable during treatment, and the rise in clonality at ibrutinib response reflected expansion of private clonotypes. Sustained-remission and progressing patients did not have matched sampling times, and lymph node repertoires were not examined. Clonality increased at ibrutinib response, stayed stable in sustained remission, and fell back toward baseline at progression. Baseline clonality was found to be higher than that of age-matched healthy donors and was strongly correlated with circulating CD8+ T-cell counts.

In regard to this clone: Its specific antigen is unknown. No much larger clone exists at a distance of one base, and base qualities are not known.

Based on the germline V gene (reference sequence), the CDR1 and CDR2 sequences are MNHEY and SMNVEV. Including the terminal cysteine and phenylalanine, the CDR3 comprises 16 residues. Only the CDR3 part of the read is kept: 48 bases, read in frame from the first base. Compared with germline, V lacks 5 bases and J lacks 11 bases; bases without a gene match: 17. On a MiSeq, deep resolution sequencing aimed for a depth between 1 in 1 million and 1 in 200,000 T cells, with each clonotype covered around 9.2x on average. TCR beta libraries were generated with the immunoSEQ hsTCRB Kit. The authors' analysis ran thus. Data were analyzed with ImmunoSEQ Data Assistant and ImmunoSEQ Analyzer, with V, D and J genes assigned per IMGT definitions. Clonality, with values ranging from 0 to 1, was calculated as one minus the normalized Shannon entropy of productive rearrangement frequencies. Only overrepresented clonotypes making up at least 0.05% of each patient's repertoire were included in the public clonotype analysis. Some 12 age-matched healthy donor repertoires from immuneACCESS served as clonality controls. Entries here come from immuneACCESS through TCRdb and include only in-frame sequences with V and J called. Some clones fail to appear in such tables; in the studies checked, an unresolved V gene covers under half of the shortfall, and the cause of the remainder is unknown. V, J and clone size derive from that table, while D and trimming were established from the DNA sequence. The sample includes about 130,000 clones, with around 80% observed a single time. The ten largest clones take up 3.3% of the sample.

The chain couples TRBV27 to TRBJ1-5, with 8 junctional bases fitting TRBD1. This TCR came from a human donor with chronic lymphocytic leukemia. The specimen comprised PBMCs, sampled after 24 months of ibrutinib treatment. The nucleotide sequence is TGTGCCAGCAGTCCCCCCCCGACAGGGGCTCTCCGGACCCAGCATTTT. Its protein is CASSPPPTGALRTQHF.